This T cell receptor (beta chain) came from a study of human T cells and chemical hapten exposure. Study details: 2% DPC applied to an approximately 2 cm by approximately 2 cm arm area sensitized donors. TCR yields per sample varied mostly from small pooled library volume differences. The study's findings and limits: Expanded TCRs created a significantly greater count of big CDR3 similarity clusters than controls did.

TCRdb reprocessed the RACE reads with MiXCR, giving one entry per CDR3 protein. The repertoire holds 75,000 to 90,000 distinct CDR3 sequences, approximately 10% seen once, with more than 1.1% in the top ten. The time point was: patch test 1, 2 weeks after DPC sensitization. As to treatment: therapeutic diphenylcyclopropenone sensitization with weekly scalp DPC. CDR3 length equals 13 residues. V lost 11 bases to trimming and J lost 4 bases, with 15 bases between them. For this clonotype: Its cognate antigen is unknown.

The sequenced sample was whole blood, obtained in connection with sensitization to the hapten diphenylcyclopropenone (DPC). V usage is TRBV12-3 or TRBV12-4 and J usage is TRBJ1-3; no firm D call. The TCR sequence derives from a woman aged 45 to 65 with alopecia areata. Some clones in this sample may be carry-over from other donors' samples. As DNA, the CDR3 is TGTGCCCCGGCCGACCGTCGCGGAAACACCATATATTTT. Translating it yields CAPADRRGNTIYF.